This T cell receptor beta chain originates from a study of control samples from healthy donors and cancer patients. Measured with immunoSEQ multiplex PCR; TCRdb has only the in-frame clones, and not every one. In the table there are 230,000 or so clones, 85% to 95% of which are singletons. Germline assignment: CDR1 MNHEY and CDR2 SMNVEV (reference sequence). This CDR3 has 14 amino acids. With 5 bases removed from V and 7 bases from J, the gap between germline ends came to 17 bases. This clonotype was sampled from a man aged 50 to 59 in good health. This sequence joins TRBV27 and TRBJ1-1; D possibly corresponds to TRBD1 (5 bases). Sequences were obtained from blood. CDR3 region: CASSLLSQASEAFF. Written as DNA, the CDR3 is TGTGCCAGCAGTCTCCTTTCACAGGCGAGTGAAGCTTTCTTT.